The 22 T cell receptor beta chains presented below share a single source sample, sequenced in a study of T cells in localized non-small cell lung cancer. The assay was immunoSEQ multiplex PCR, and TCRdb's table has in-frame clones only and misses some. The sample consists of over 20,000 clones, 75% to 90% of them appearing once. The sequenced sample was peripheral blood, obtained before any cancer treatment. The receptors were gathered from a female donor older than 55 with stage I lung adenocarcinoma.

This rearrangement joins TRBV19 to TRBJ1-2; D unresolved. Germline CDR1 reads LNHDA; CDR2 reads SQIVND (reference sequence). With 3 bases removed from V and 5 bases from J, the gap between germline ends came to 16 bases. This CDR3 contains 15 residues. The CDR3 region has the DNA TGTGCCAGTAGTATGGATCGGATTCCGTTGTATGGCTACACCTTC. It codes for CASSMDRIPLYGYTF.

V gene TRBV7-2 combines with J gene TRBJ2-3; 9 positions match TRBD2. Trimming removed 3 bases from V and 4 bases from J; junction bases left unmatched: 14. CDR3 length: 18 residues. Looked up from germline, CDR1 is SGHTA and CDR2 is FQGNSA. CDR3: CASSFLWVPSGDADTQYF. CDR3 in DNA: TGTGCCAGCAGCTTTTTATGGGTCCCTAGCGGGGACGCAGATACGCAGTATTTT.

The rearrangement uses TRBV30 and TRBJ2-5, with D tentatively TRBD1 or TRBD2 (5 bases each). Germline V CDR1 and CDR2: GTSNPN, SVGIG (reference sequence). The V gene lost 6 bases and the J gene lost 0 bases, with 8 bases spanning the gap. This CDR3 contains 12 residues. The CDR3 DNA reads as TGTGCCTGTCGGGACCACCAAGAGACCCAGTACTTC. It yields the protein CACRDHQETQYF.

The J gene is TRBJ2-7, the V gene TRBV6-1, with 7 bases that match TRBD1. V lost 4 bases, J lost 4 bases, and 10 bases stayed unmatched. This CDR3 spans 15 amino acids. Germline V gene lookup returns CDR1 MNHNS and CDR2 SASEGT. For the CDR3, the DNA is TGTGCCAGCAGTGTCTGGATCGGACAGGCATACGAGCAGTACTTC. It encodes CASSVWIGQAYEQYF.

The chain is built from TRBV11-3 and TRBJ1-5; possible D gene TRBD1, 5 bases. The CDR3 extends over 11 amino acids. V dropped 5 bases and J dropped 9 bases, with 8 bases sitting between them. CDR1 and CDR2 from the germline V gene are SGHNT and YENEEA. In DNA form, the CDR3 reads TGTGCCAGCAGCGGGGGTCGGCCCCAGCATTTT. It is translated as CASSGGRPQHF.

The chain joins TRBV6-1 to TRBJ1-5; 10 nucleotides align to TRBD1. Germline values: CDR1 MNHNS, CDR2 SASEGT. V shed 4 bases and J 0 bases; nucleotides not matched to a gene: 3. This CDR3 region has 16 residues. In DNA, the CDR3 is TGTGCCAGCAGTGGGGGACAGGGGTTTAGCAATCAGCCCCAGCATTTT. This codes for CASSGGQGFSNQPQHF.

The V and J genes are TRBV9 and TRBJ1-2, with a possible D match to TRBD1 (6 bases). Germline V gene sequence: CDR1 SGDLS, CDR2 YYNGEE. Trimming pared 0 bases from V and 5 bases from J, leaving 14 bases between. The CDR3 runs to 15 residues. In DNA, the CDR3 is TGTGCCAGCAGCGTAGCCGCACAGGGCTGGTATGGCTACACCTTC. Its protein is CASSVAAQGWYGYTF.

The V and J genes are TRBV6-1 and TRBJ1-6; D unclear. This CDR3 spans 16 amino acids. From germline, CDR1 is MNHNS and CDR2 SASEGT. V shed 2 bases and J shed 4 bases, with 12 bases lying between them. CDR3 bases: TGTGCCAGCAGTGAAATGGTAGGGCAGTATAATTCACCCCTCCACTTT. Residues: CASSEMVGQYNSPLHF.

This clone has a handful of counts. The chain joins TRBV5-1 to TRBJ2-1; D uncertain. V was shortened by 0 bases and J by 3 bases, with 4 bases between the two germline ends. The CDR3 is made up of 13 amino acids. Germline CDR1 reads SGHRS; CDR2 reads YFSETQ. The CDR3 DNA is TGCGCCAGCAGCTTGGGCGACTACAATGAGCAGTTCTTC. Translating it yields CASSLGDYNEQFF.

This clone showed up just once. CDR3 protein: CASSLAGAYNEQFF. CDR3 DNA sequence: TGCGCCAGCAGCTTAGCAGGAGCCTACAATGAGCAGTTCTTC. This chain links TRBV5-1 with TRBJ2-1; unclear D gene. V lost 2 bases and J 2 bases, leaving 8 bases between the germline ends. Per the germline V gene, CDR1 is SGHRS and CDR2 is YFSETQ. This CDR3 has 14 residues.

V gene TRBV6-1 combines with J gene TRBJ1-1; D not resolved. Trimming left V 4 bases short and J 13 bases short, with 10 bases between. The CDR3 has 10 residues. Germline V gene data show CDR1 as MNHNS and CDR2 as SASEGT. Here the CDR3 DNA reads TGTGCCAGCAGTGCCCGAGTGCTTTTCTTT. Translation: CASSARVLFF.

V and J are TRBV9 and TRBJ1-1; D is unresolved. CDR1 is SGDLS, CDR2 YYNGEE, per germline. The CDR3 extends over 14 amino acids. Trimming removed 0 bases at V and 1 base at J, with 7 bases between. The CDR3 nucleotides read TGTGCCAGCAGCGTAGTGGCCGGGAACACTGAAGCTTTCTTT. It translates to CASSVVAGNTEAFF.

The rearrangement links TRBV5-6 to TRBJ2-7; D may be TRBD2 (5 bases). Germline lookup yields CDR1 SGHDT and CDR2 YYEEEE. V lost 4 bases and J 2 bases, leaving 10 bases between the germline ends. This CDR3 comprises 13 residues. This chain's CDR3 is CASSRRLTYEQYF. The CDR3 DNA follows: TGTGCCAGCAGCCGGAGGTTGACCTACGAGCAGTACTTC.

This chain joins TRBV5-1 and TRBJ1-2; 10 bases are a match to TRBD1. Germline CDR1 is SGHRS and CDR2 is YFSETQ. CDR3 size: 15 residues. The junction had 9 bases not matched to a gene; V was cut back by 4 bases and J by 6 bases. The CDR3 sequence: CASSRPGQGLDGYTF. The CDR3 bases are TGCGCCAGCAGCCGTCCGGGACAGGGGTTGGATGGCTACACCTTC.

This clone has a single count. The rearrangement links TRBV29-1 to TRBJ1-3; TRBD1 matches 7 bases. V was clipped by 5 bases and J by 0 bases; unmatched bases: 7. CDR3 size: 15 residues. Per the germline V gene, CDR1 is SQVTM and CDR2 is ANQGSEA. This CDR3 reads CSVLEGAYSGNTIYF. CDR3 nucleotides: TGCAGCGTTTTGGAGGGGGCCTACTCTGGAAACACCATATATTTT.

Only one count was recorded for this clone. The chain uses TRBV11-2 and TRBJ2-1; D not certain. CDR1 is SGHAT, CDR2 FQNNGV, per germline. Trimming removed 5 bases from V and 4 bases from J, with 3 bases in between. The CDR3 has 11 amino acids. The chain's CDR3 is CASSPYNEQFF. In DNA form, the CDR3 reads TGTGCCAGCAGCCCTTACAATGAGCAGTTCTTC.

The chain links TRBV6-6 to TRBJ2-1; 8 nucleotides match TRBD1. J gave up 9 bases and V 0 bases, and 10 bases lay outside the gene matches. This CDR3 spans 16 amino acids. Germline-derived CDR1 and CDR2 are MNHNY and SVGAGI (reference sequence). The CDR3 bases are TGTGCCAGCAGTTACTCGTTAGCCCCAGGGGGCGGTGAGCAGTTCTTC. Its translation is CASSYSLAPGGGEQFF.

CDR3: CASSPRVNYGYTF. In nucleotides, the CDR3 is TGTGCCAGCAGCCCCCGGGTGAACTATGGCTACACCTTC. The chain has TRBV7-8 and TRBJ1-2; D not resolved. The CDR3 contains 13 residues. Germline loops: CDR1 SGHVS, CDR2 FQNEAQ. V lost 5 bases and J 2 bases, leaving 9 bases between the germline ends.

The chain uses TRBV7-9 and TRBJ2-7; TRBD2 agrees at 9 bases. This CDR3 has 14 residues. Germline CDR1 and CDR2: SEHNR and FQNEAQ (reference sequence). V gave up 4 bases and J gave up 2 bases; unmatched junction bases: 3. CDR3 in amino acids: CASSSTSGPYEQYF. CDR3 coding DNA: TGTGCCAGCAGCTCGACTAGCGGTCCCTACGAGCAGTACTTC.

This clone occurred once. V gene TRBV6-1 combines with J gene TRBJ2-7, with 8 positions matching TRBD1. The germline V gene has CDR1 MNHNS and CDR2 SASEGT. With 6 bases clipped from V and 0 bases from J, the junction kept 10 bases outside the gene matches. The CDR3 runs 16 residues. The CDR3: CASRELGTGSSYEQYF. In DNA, the CDR3 is TGTGCCAGCAGAGAACTCGGGACAGGTAGCTCCTACGAGCAGTACTTC.

The J gene is TRBJ2-1, the V gene TRBV9; TRBD1 matches 12 bases. The length of the CDR3 is 15 residues. The junction had 5 bases not matched to a gene; V was cut back by 4 bases and J by 6 bases. Germline loops: CDR1 SGDLS, CDR2 YYNGEE. CDR3 DNA sequence: TGTGCCAGCAGCCAGGGACAGGGGGCGCCCAATGAGCAGTTCTTC. Its translation is CASSQGQGAPNEQFF. The full variable domain, its missing parts supplied by reference TRBV9 and TRBJ2-1, is DSGVTQTPKHLITATGQRVTLRCSPRSGDLSVYWYQQSLDQGLQFLIQYYNGEERAKGNILERFSAQQFPDLHSELNLSSLELGDSALYFCASSQGQGAPNEQFFGPGTRLTVL.

This chain uses TRBV5-1 with TRBJ1-2, with 9 bases identical to TRBD1. V was clipped by 3 bases and J by 7 bases; unmatched bases: 7. The CDR3 length is 14 residues. Germline CDR1 SGHRS, CDR2 YFSETQ. The CDR3 here is CASSWGQGFVGYTF. CDR3 nucleotides: TGCGCCAGCAGCTGGGGACAGGGTTTTGTTGGCTACACCTTC.